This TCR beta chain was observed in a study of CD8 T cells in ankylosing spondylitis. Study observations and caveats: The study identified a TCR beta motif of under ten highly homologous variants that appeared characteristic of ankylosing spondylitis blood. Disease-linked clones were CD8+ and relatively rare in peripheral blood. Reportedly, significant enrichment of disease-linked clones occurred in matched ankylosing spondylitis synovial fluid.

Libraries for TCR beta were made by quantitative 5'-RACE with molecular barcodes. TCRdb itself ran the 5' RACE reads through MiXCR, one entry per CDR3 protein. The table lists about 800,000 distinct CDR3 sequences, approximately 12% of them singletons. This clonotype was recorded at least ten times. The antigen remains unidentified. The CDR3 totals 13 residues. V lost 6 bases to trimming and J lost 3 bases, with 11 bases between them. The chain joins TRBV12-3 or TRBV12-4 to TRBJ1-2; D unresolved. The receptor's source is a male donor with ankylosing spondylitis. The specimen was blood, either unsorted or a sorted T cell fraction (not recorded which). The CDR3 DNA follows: TGTGCCAGCAGCTTAAGACATGACTATGGCTACACCTTC. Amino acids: CASSLRHDYGYTF.